A selection of T cell receptor beta chains follows, all from one sample in a study of blood T cell repertoires in COVID-19. Data came from immunoSEQ multiplex PCR; TCRdb stores just in-frame clones and leaves some out. The sample has tens of thousands of clones, more than 85% seen once. Input material: peripheral blood. The receptors here all came from a man older than 75 with active or convalescent COVID-19. The CDR3 runs from the conserved cysteine through the conserved F or W. The D gene is left open where the match is weak. A row's size may be missing; if present it is once, few, many or a size class.

TGTGCCAGCCCATATGCCGAGCCCATCTATGGCTACACCTTC	CASPYAEPIYGYTF	TRBJ1-2	.	TRBV2	.
TGTGCCAGCAGACCCGGGACAGGGGTAAATCAGCCCCAGCATTTT	CASRPGTGVNQPQHF	TRBJ1-5	TRBD1	TRBV28	few
TGTGCCAGCAGTCGGCAGGGGAGTTCGAACACCGGGGAGCTGTTTTTT	CASSRQGSSNTGELFF	TRBJ2-2	.	TRBV27	.
TGTGCCAGCAGTTACTCTCACAGGGATGAAAAACTGTTTTTT	CASSYSHRDEKLFF	TRBJ1-4	.	TRBV6-5	once
TGTGCCAGCAGGCAGGGGCTGGAAGGTCAGCCCCAGCATTTT	CASRQGLEGQPQHF	TRBJ1-5	.	TRBV2	.
TGTGCCAGCAGTCAACAGGGGGTCTATGGCTACACCTTC	CASSQQGVYGYTF	TRBJ1-2	TRBD1	TRBV2	.
TGTGCCAGCTCACAATCCACAGGAAACACCGGGGAGCTGTTTTTT	CASSQSTGNTGELFF	TRBJ2-2	.	TRBV18	once
TGTGCCAGCAGCGCAGGGGCAACAGATACGCAGTATTTT	CASSAGATDTQYF	TRBJ2-3	.	TRBV9	.
TGTGCCAGTAGCGAACTTGCAGGGTCACAGCCCCAGCATTTT	CASSELAGSQPQHF	TRBJ1-5	.	TRBV19	.
TGTGCCAGCAGAGACCCCAGGGGGAGTGAAAAACTGTTTTTT	CASRDPRGSEKLFF	TRBJ1-4	TRBD1	TRBV2	.
TGTGCCAGCAGGACCGGGTTTCGAGAGACCCAGTACTTC	CASRTGFRETQYF	TRBJ2-5	.	TRBV2	.
TGTGCCAGCAGTGGGAACAGGGGCTCCTACAATGAGCAGTTCTTC	CASSGNRGSYNEQFF	TRBJ2-1	TRBD1	TRBV2	.
TGTGCCAGCGCCACCGACAGTCTTCGCTCTGGGGCCAACGTCCTGACTTTC	CASATDSLRSGANVLTF	TRBJ2-6	.	TRBV7-2	.
TGTGCCAGCAGCTTAAGCTGGGCCAACACAGATACGCAGTATTTT	CASSLSWANTDTQYF	TRBJ2-3	.	TRBV11-2	.
TGTGCCACCAGCAGAGGCTCAGGGCGGGGGACTGAAGCTTTCTTT	CATSRGSGRGTEAFF	TRBJ1-1	.	TRBV15	.
TGTGCCAGCAGCTTATTCCGGGACAGCCAGTTCTTC	CASSLFRDSQFF	TRBJ2-1	TRBD1	TRBV11-3	.
TGCGCCAGCAGCCTGCCCCAACAGGGGATACCACTCCACTTT	CASSLPQQGIPLHF	TRBJ1-6	TRBD1	TRBV5-1	.
TGCGCCAGCAGCGCGATGCGGGGGGGTTACAATGAGCAGTTCTTC	CASSAMRGGYNEQFF	TRBJ2-1	TRBD2	TRBV5-1	.
TGTGCCAGCAGTGATAGGACAGGGGGCGACTATGGCTACACCTTC	CASSDRTGGDYGYTF	TRBJ1-2	TRBD1	TRBV6-1	.
TGTGCCAGCAGCCAAGAACCACAGGGGGCGCGTGGCTACACCTTC	CASSQEPQGARGYTF	TRBJ1-2	TRBD1	TRBV14	.
TGTGCCAGCAGCCGCAGACTAGCCTTGAACACCGGGGAGCTGTTTTTT	CASSRRLALNTGELFF	TRBJ2-2	TRBD2	TRBV3-1/TRBV3-2	.
TGTGCCAGCAGCAGAGGGACAGGAGATATTTCACCCCTCCACTTT	CASSRGTGDISPLHF	TRBJ1-6	.	TRBV21-1	.
TGTGCCAGCAGCCAGGGTCTAGGATCCTACAATGAGCAGTTCTTC	CASSQGLGSYNEQFF	TRBJ2-1	.	TRBV3-1/TRBV3-2	.
TGTGCCAGCAGATCATTTACCGGGGAGCTGTTTTTT	CASRSFTGELFF	TRBJ2-2	.	TRBV6-5	few
TGTGCCACCAGCAGAGGTGGACAGTTTCGCAACATTCAGTACTTC	CATSRGGQFRNIQYF	TRBJ2-4	.	TRBV15	.
TGTGCCAGCAGGAAAACAGGGATGAGCACTGAAGCTTTCTTT	CASRKTGMSTEAFF	TRBJ1-1	.	TRBV2	.
TGTGCCAGCAGTGAAGCGACAGGCTCTGGGGCCAACGTCCTGACTTTC	CASSEATGSGANVLTF	TRBJ2-6	.	TRBV6-1	.
TGCAGCGTTGTCTTGCGGGGACAGGGAAATCAGCCCCAGCATTTT	CSVVLRGQGNQPQHF	TRBJ1-5	TRBD1	TRBV29-1	.
TGTGCCAGCAGTGATCGCGGAGACACTGAAGCTTTCTTT	CASSDRGDTEAFF	TRBJ1-1	.	TRBV6-1	.
TGCGCCAGCAGCCACCGGGACAGGGTCAGCTCTGGGGCCAACGTCCTGACTTTC	CASSHRDRVSSGANVLTF	TRBJ2-6	TRBD1	TRBV4-1	.
TGCGCCAGCAGCTTGGGGACAGGCCGCACCGGGGAGCTGTTTTTT	CASSLGTGRTGELFF	TRBJ2-2	TRBD1	TRBV5-1	once
TGTGCCAGCACCCCCGGGGGGGTAAATGAAAAACTGTTTTTT	CASTPGGVNEKLFF	TRBJ1-4	.	TRBV7-8	.
TGTGCCAGCAGCGCCTCAGTGGTCCATAAAGGCTACACCTTC	CASSASVVHKGYTF	TRBJ1-2	.	TRBV3-1/TRBV3-2	.
TGTGCCAGCAGCGACTCAGGGGGGTCCTACAATGAGCAGTTCTTC	CASSDSGGSYNEQFF	TRBJ2-1	.	TRBV5-6	.
TGTGCCAGCAGCGTAATGGGAGCAACTAATGAAAAACTGTTTTTT	CASSVMGATNEKLFF	TRBJ1-4	.	TRBV9	.
TGTGCCTCTGGGCAGGTACGGAGCGGCGCCCTTGGAGCAGATACGCAGTATTTT	CASGQVRSGALGADTQYF	TRBJ2-3	.	TRBV30	.
TGTGCCAGTAGTATAGTTAGTAATTCTGGGGCCAACGTCCTGACTTTC	CASSIVSNSGANVLTF	TRBJ2-6	.	TRBV19	.
TGTGCCAGCAGCTTAGGGGCGCCGCTGCAAGAGACCCAGTACTTC	CASSLGAPLQETQYF	TRBJ2-5	.	TRBV11-3	few
TGTGCCAGCAGTTACAGCCCTACCAGGCGCGCGGGCTACACCTTC	CASSYSPTRRAGYTF	TRBJ1-2	.	TRBV6-5	.
TGTGCCAGCAGCCTATGGGACAGGGCCCACTATGGCTACACCTTC	CASSLWDRAHYGYTF	TRBJ1-2	TRBD1	TRBV3-1/TRBV3-2	.
TGTGCCAGCAGCTTGGGGGGGAGCAATCAGCCCCAGCATTTT	CASSLGGSNQPQHF	TRBJ1-5	.	TRBV11-2	.
TGTGCCAGCAAACCGAGTAATGAAAAACTGTTTTTT	CASKPSNEKLFF	TRBJ1-4	.	TRBV6-5	.
TGTGCCAGCAGTTTGGCCGGACAACTCTCGGATACGCAGTATTTT	CASSLAGQLSDTQYF	TRBJ2-3	.	TRBV28	.
TGTGCCAGCAGCTACGACAGGACTAATGAAAAACTGTTTTTT	CASSYDRTNEKLFF	TRBJ1-4	.	TRBV6-5	.
TGTGCCAGCAGCGCCACTAGCGGGAGACCTAGTGAGCAGTTCTTC	CASSATSGRPSEQFF	TRBJ2-1	TRBD2	TRBV2	.
TGTGCCAGCAGTTACGTGCGGGGGGCCCCCAATGAGCAGTTCTTC	CASSYVRGAPNEQFF	TRBJ2-1	TRBD2	TRBV6-5	.